This T cell receptor beta chain emerged from a study of cytotoxic CD8 clonotypes in ibrutinib-treated CLL. Study-wide background: The patients, about a dozen relapsed/refractory and approximately 16 treatment-naive, included 17 who were IGHV unmutated. Outcomes included around 24 partial and 2 complete responses; after median 68 months, 14 stayed remitted and 12 progressed.

The authors obtained around 2 micrograms of genomic DNA from cryopreserved PBMCs for TCR beta libraries. The assay was immunoSEQ multiplex PCR, and TCRdb's table has in-frame clones only and misses some. The sample contains more than 35,000 clones, 71% of which appear only once. The length of the CDR3 is 15 residues. V was shortened by 7 bases and J by 6 bases, with 18 bases between the two germline ends. CDR1 and CDR2 (germline): MNHEY, SVGAGI. The source material was PBMCs, sampled at disease progression, from a patient treated with ibrutinib. The rearrangement links TRBV6-5 to TRBJ2-2; maybe TRBD2 (5 bases). The clonotype comes from a human donor with chronic lymphocytic leukemia. CDR3 in DNA: TGTGCCAGCAAATCGAGGGCCGGGTGGTCCGGGGAGCTGTTTTTT. Protein product: CASKSRAGWSGELFF.